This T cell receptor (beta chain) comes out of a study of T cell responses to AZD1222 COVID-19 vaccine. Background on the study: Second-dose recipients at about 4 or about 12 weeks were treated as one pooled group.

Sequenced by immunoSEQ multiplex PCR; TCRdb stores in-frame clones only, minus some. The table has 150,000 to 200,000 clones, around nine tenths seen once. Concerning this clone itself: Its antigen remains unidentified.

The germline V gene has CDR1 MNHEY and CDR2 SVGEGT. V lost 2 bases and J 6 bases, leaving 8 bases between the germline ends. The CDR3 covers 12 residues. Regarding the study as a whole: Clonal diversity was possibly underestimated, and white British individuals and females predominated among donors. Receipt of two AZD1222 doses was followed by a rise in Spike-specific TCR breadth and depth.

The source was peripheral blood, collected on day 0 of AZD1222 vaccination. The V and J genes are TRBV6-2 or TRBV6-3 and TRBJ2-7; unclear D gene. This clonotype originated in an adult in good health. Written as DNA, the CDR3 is TGTGCCAGCAGTTACGGACGGCGCGAGCAGTACTTC. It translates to CASSYGRREQYF.